The rows below give T cell receptor beta chains drawn from one sample of a study of sequential checkpoint blockade in melanoma. Data came from immunoSEQ multiplex PCR; TCRdb stores just in-frame clones and leaves some out. The data contain about 40,000 clones, 86% of them singletons. The starting material was CD8+ T cells sorted from blood (inferred from file names), obtained from a patient given nivolumab and ipilimumab in sequence. These receptors originate from a human donor with melanoma. CDR3s include the opening cysteine and the closing phenylalanine or tryptophan. A D gene is named only where the DNA matches it firmly. Only part of the rows carry a size: once, few, many, or a class if the clone is expanded.

size: .; D: .; V: TRBV5-6; J: TRBJ2-3; DNA: TGTGCCAGCAGCTTGGGCAGGGTCGGAAGGGATACGCAGTATTTT; CDR3: CASSLGRVGRDTQYF
size: .; D: .; V: TRBV6-6; J: TRBJ2-7; DNA: TGTGCCAGCAGTTACTCGATCGACATCCCCTACGAGCAGTACTTC; CDR3: CASSYSIDIPYEQYF
size: once; D: TRBD2; V: TRBV7-2; J: TRBJ2-2; DNA: TGTGCCAGCAGCTTTCCGCAGCGGGAGGTACACACCGGGGAGCTGTTTTTT; CDR3: CASSFPQREVHTGELFF
size: .; D: TRBD1; V: TRBV12-5; J: TRBJ1-5; DNA: TGTGCTAGTGGTCTTCACTTACAGGGGAATCAGCCCCAGCATTTT; CDR3: CASGLHLQGNQPQHF
size: .; D: .; V: TRBV5-1; J: TRBJ2-2; DNA: TGCGCCAGCAGCTTGCACGGCGGGGCAGTGAACACCGGGGAGCTGTTTTTT; CDR3: CASSLHGGAVNTGELFF
size: .; D: TRBD2; V: TRBV27; J: TRBJ2-1; DNA: TGTGCCAGCAGCCCAAGAGCGGGAGGGGGTTATGAGCAGTTCTTC; CDR3: CASSPRAGGGYEQFF
size: .; D: TRBD1; V: TRBV11-2; J: TRBJ1-4; DNA: TGTGCCAGCAGCTTAGGTACAGGGGGAAGTAATGAAAAACTGTTTTTT; CDR3: CASSLGTGGSNEKLFF
size: once; D: TRBD2; V: TRBV19; J: TRBJ2-1; DNA: TGTGCCAGTAGTGTGGGACTAGCGGGGGGTAATGAGCAGTTCTTC; CDR3: CASSVGLAGGNEQFF
size: .; D: .; V: TRBV6-5; J: TRBJ2-1; DNA: TGTGCCAGCAGGGTAGGGGGCAATGAGCAGTTCTTC; CDR3: CASRVGGNEQFF
size: .; D: .; V: TRBV7-6; J: TRBJ1-5; DNA: TGTGCCAGCAGCCCCGGTTGGAGTAATCAGCCCCAGCATTTT; CDR3: CASSPGWSNQPQHF
size: .; D: .; V: TRBV9; J: TRBJ2-2; DNA: TGTGCCAGCACTGGATCAGGGGGGACGAACACCGGGGAGCTGTTTTTT; CDR3: CASTGSGGTNTGELFF
size: .; D: .; V: TRBV4-2; J: TRBJ2-5; DNA: TGTGCCAGCAGCCAACGGCTAGCAGAGACCCAGTACTTC; CDR3: CASSQRLAETQYF
size: .; D: .; V: TRBV5-1; J: TRBJ2-2; DNA: TGCGCCAGCAGCTTATCTGGCTCACCCGGGGAGCTGTTTTTT; CDR3: CASSLSGSPGELFF
size: .; D: .; V: TRBV9; J: TRBJ2-1; DNA: TGTGCCAGCAGCGTAGAAGGGGTTGGTTACAATGAGCAGTTCTTC; CDR3: CASSVEGVGYNEQFF
size: .; D: .; V: TRBV15; J: TRBJ2-3; DNA: TGTGCCACCCAGTCGACAGATACGCAGTATTTT; CDR3: CATQSTDTQYF
size: .; D: .; V: TRBV27; J: TRBJ2-1; DNA: TGTGCCAGCAGTTTATCGGCCGGCGGGAAAGTACTGTACAATGAGCAGTTCTTC; CDR3: CASSLSAGGKVLYNEQFF
size: .; D: TRBD1; V: TRBV7-3; J: TRBJ2-2; DNA: TGTGCCAGCAGCGTATTGGGACAGGGGGGGACCGGGGAGCTGTTTTTT; CDR3: CASSVLGQGGTGELFF
size: .; D: .; V: TRBV7-9; J: TRBJ2-7; DNA: TGTGCCAGCAGCTGGAGCTACGAGCAGTACTTC; CDR3: CASSWSYEQYF
size: few; D: .; V: TRBV19; J: TRBJ1-2; DNA: TGTGCCAGTAGTGCAGGGTTCAGTGGCTACACCTTC; CDR3: CASSAGFSGYTF
size: .; D: .; V: TRBV5-4; J: TRBJ2-1; DNA: TGTGCCAGCAGCTCCGCAGGTGCGGAGCAGTTCTTC; CDR3: CASSSAGAEQFF
size: .; D: TRBD1; V: TRBV27; J: TRBJ2-7; DNA: TGTGCCAGCAACCTAAGGGGACAGGCCTACGAGCAGTACTTC; CDR3: CASNLRGQAYEQYF
size: once; D: TRBD1; V: TRBV7-3; J: TRBJ1-1; DNA: TGTGCCAGCAGCTTGGGGACAGGAAACACTGAAGCTTTCTTT; CDR3: CASSLGTGNTEAFF
size: .; D: .; V: TRBV27; J: TRBJ1-2; DNA: TGTGCCAGCAGTTTGCGGGGTCGGACTAACTATGGCTACACCTTC; CDR3: CASSLRGRTNYGYTF
size: once; D: TRBD2; V: TRBV28; J: TRBJ2-7; DNA: TGTGCCAGCAGTACCCGGACTAGCCGAGGCCCCTACGAGCAGTACTTC; CDR3: CASSTRTSRGPYEQYF
size: .; D: TRBD2; V: TRBV7-6; J: TRBJ2-7; DNA: TGTGCCAGCAGGGGACTAGCGGAAGACGAGCAGTACTTC; CDR3: CASRGLAEDEQYF